The T cell receptor (beta chain) described here comes from a study of blood T cell repertoires in COVID-19 (dated by TCRdb to the early 2020s). Context from the whole study: Samples from collaborators originated in the United States, Italy and Spain and spanned both the acute and convalescent phases of COVID-19. The prospective study material was composed of cDNA or gDNA derived from T cells, B-cell-depleted T cells, or PBMCs. Deeply sampled blood TCRbeta repertoires from subjects exposed to, actively infected with, or recovered from COVID-19 were included in the dataset. A freely available public database, intended as a resource for researchers studying the immune response to SARS-CoV-2, is where the repertoires were released. Samples came from the ongoing ImmuneRACE study (first 160 participants) plus 1,254 subjects from 6 global collaborators. Sample metadata almost always included a de-identified subject ID, COVID-19 status, age in years and sex. Where HLA class I and class II types were available, the types were taken from metadata supplied by the sample provider, not from assay-based typing.

A remark on this clone: This receptor's antigen is unknown. It has no much larger one-base neighbor in the sample; base qualities were not kept.

TCRbeta CDR3 regions were amplified from genomic DNA by means of the immunoSEQ Assay, a bias-controlled multiplex PCR. The paper's data handling went like this. The number of nucleated cells in each sample was estimated from the amplification of reference gene primers within the assay. To quantify the absolute abundance of each unique TCRbeta CDR3 rearrangement, sequence reads were collapsed and filtered. For each sample, productive Simpson clonality was calculated by taking the square root of Simpson's diversity index across productive rearrangements. TCRdb obtained this table from immuneACCESS and retained in-frame rearrangements with V and J assigned. These tables miss some clones; where compared with another copy, unresolved V genes account for less than half of the shortfall, and the remainder is unexplained. V, J and clone size were drawn from that table, and D and trimming were deduced from the DNA. The sample table records some 130,000 clones; about four fifths of these occur just once. The leading ten clones occupy over 10% of the sample.

The collaborating institutions used their own protocols to collect whole blood in K2EDTA tubes. For TCRbeta analysis, collaborators shipped samples in one of three forms: frozen whole blood, isolated PBMCs, or DNA extracted from either of those sample types. Results the study describes overall, beyond this receptor: The quantity of clinical and demographic metadata differed by source and by participant and was supplied without curation.

V drops 5 bases and J drops 7 bases, leaving 9 bases in between. The CDR3 covers 11 residues, taking in both the cysteine and the phenylalanine. Just the 33-base CDR3 DNA is kept, in frame starting at base 1. The sequence joins TRBV12-3 or TRBV12-4 to TRBJ2-7; the D gene assignment is ambiguous. Source material: peripheral blood. This sequence was found in a human donor in a cohort sampled during active COVID-19. For the CDR3, the sequence is CASSQETEQYF. The nucleotides read TGTGCCAGCAGTCAAGAGACAGAGCAGTACTTC.